This entry lists 20 T cell receptor beta chains sequenced from one sample in a study of T cell changes during pregnancy in multiple sclerosis. TCRdb's copy holds only in-frame clones and misses some; the assay was immunoSEQ multiplex PCR. The sample carries 55,000 or so clones, around 92% recorded once. The sample here was CD4+ T cells from peripheral blood mononuclear cells, taken after pregnancy. These receptors all come from a female donor in good health, enrolled as a control in a pregnancy study.

The J gene is TRBJ1-2, the V gene TRBV7-9, with D maybe TRBD1 (6 bases). CDR1 and CDR2 from the germline V gene are SEHNR and FQNEAQ (reference sequence). Trimming left V 1 base short and J 6 bases short, with 18 bases between. The CDR3 contains 16 residues. This CDR3 reads CASSLGNPVGGDGYTF. The CDR3 nucleotides are TGTGCCAGCAGCTTAGGGAATCCTGTAGGGGGTGATGGCTACACCTTC.

The chain combines TRBV19 with TRBJ1-1; 7 bases fit TRBD1. The CDR3 covers 15 residues. Germline V gene lookup returns CDR1 LNHDA and CDR2 SQIVND (reference sequence). V lost 4 bases and J lost 3; bases outside the gene matches: 8. The CDR3 sequence is CASSTAGTAYTEAFF. The DNA of the CDR3 is TGTGCCAGTAGTACCGCGGGGACAGCCTACACTGAAGCTTTCTTT.

The chain has TRBV4-3 and TRBJ2-6; D is unresolved. There are 18 residues in the CDR3. V was clipped by 0 bases and J by 0 bases, with 12 bases between them. CDR1 LGHNA and CDR2 YSLEER come from the germline V gene. In DNA, the CDR3 is TGCGCCAGCAGCCAAGAGTGGCATGCCGTCTCTGGGGCCAACGTCCTGACTTTC. Amino acid sequence: CASSQEWHAVSGANVLTF.

The rearrangement joins TRBV27 to TRBJ1-1; TRBD1 is a possible D gene (6 bases). There are 17 residues in the CDR3. Trimming left V 5 bases short and J 6 bases short, with 25 bases between. The germline V gene has CDR1 MNHEY and CDR2 SMNVEV (reference sequence). In nucleotides, the CDR3 is TGTGCCAGCAGTCCGGCCGGAACTTGGGGACAAGATGCTGAAGCTTTCTTT. Encoded protein: CASSPAGTWGQDAEAFF.

This clone has only one observation. The rearrangement uses TRBV29-1 and TRBJ1-2, with unresolved D. This CDR3 has 12 residues. Germline V gene sequence: CDR1 SQVTM, CDR2 ANQGSEA. V was trimmed by 6 bases and J by 7 bases, leaving 15 bases between them. The CDR3 nucleotides are TGCAGCGTCGCGGAGCGGGGAACTGGCTACACCTTC. Translating gives CSVAERGTGYTF.

The rearrangement uses TRBV13 and TRBJ2-4; D possibly corresponds to TRBD2 (5 bases). The germline V gene encodes CDR1 PRHDT and CDR2 FYEKMQ (reference sequence). Trimming cost V 6 bases and J 6 bases, with 15 bases left between them. This CDR3 is built from 14 residues. In DNA, the CDR3 is TGTGCCAGCAGATCATCAGCGGAAGCAAACATTCAGTACTTC. It yields the protein CASRSSAEANIQYF.

This clone was counted once. The V call is TRBV5-1, the J call TRBJ2-5, with TRBD2 matching over 12 bases. Trimming removed 4 bases from V and 2 bases from J; junction bases left unmatched: 6. From germline, CDR1 is SGHRS and CDR2 YFSETQ. The CDR3 is 16 amino acids. The CDR3 loop is CASSPGLAGLQETQYF. Written as DNA, the CDR3 is TGCGCCAGCAGCCCTGGACTAGCGGGGTTACAAGAGACCCAGTACTTC.

A few counts support this clone. The V and J genes are TRBV7-9 and TRBJ1-1; D is unclear. V was trimmed by 6 bases and J by 4 bases, leaving 12 bases between them. Germline V lookup: CDR1 SEHNR, CDR2 FQNEAQ (reference sequence). This CDR3 is 13 amino acids long. The DNA for the CDR3 is TGTGCCAGCAGGGTCCGGTCGGGCACTGAAGCTTTCTTT. Its translation: CASRVRSGTEAFF.

The CDR3 DNA reads TGTGCTAGTGGTCTTCCAGGGGTTAACACTGAAGCTTTCTTT. It encodes CASGLPGVNTEAFF. The chain carries TRBV12-5 and TRBJ1-1; maybe TRBD1 (6 bases). The germline V and J ends were trimmed by 5 bases and 2 bases, with 12 bases remaining between them. The CDR3 spans 14 residues. Per germline, CDR1 LGHNT and CDR2 FRNRAP.

The chain employs TRBV6-5 and TRBJ1-2, with 8 bases lining up with TRBD1. Germline assignment: CDR1 MNHEY and CDR2 SVGAGI. V lost 2 bases to trimming and J lost 4 bases; unmatched junction nucleotides: 6. The CDR3 is 15 amino acids. CDR3 in amino acids: CASSYRDRGGYGYTF. The CDR3 DNA sequence: TGTGCCAGCAGTTACCGAGACAGGGGAGGCTATGGCTACACCTTC.

This chain connects TRBV11-2 to TRBJ2-3, with a tentative D call TRBD2 (6 bases). CDR1 SGHAT and CDR2 FQNNGV come from the germline V gene. The V end lost 5 bases, the J end lost 3 bases, and 15 bases lay between the germline ends. CDR3 length: 15 amino acids. CDR3 in DNA: TGTGCCAGCAGCCCTGTGGCGGGGCTGACAGATACGCAGTATTTT. It is translated as CASSPVAGLTDTQYF.

The chain recombines TRBV7-6 with TRBJ1-1, with 8 bases fitting TRBD1. The V and J ends lost 5 bases and 1 base, in that order; junction bases with no gene match: 3. CDR1 is SGHVS, CDR2 FNYEAQ, per germline. The CDR3 sequence is 14 residues long. CDR3 amino acids: CASSGQGTNTEAFF. The DNA of the CDR3 is TGTGCCAGCAGCGGACAGGGCACGAACACTGAAGCTTTCTTT.

V and J are TRBV28 and TRBJ1-4; a possible D gene is TRBD1 (5 bases). V dropped 11 bases and J dropped 4 bases, with 14 bases sitting between them. The germline CDR1 and CDR2 sequences are MDHEN and SYDVKM. This CDR3 is 13 amino acids long. CDR3: CAAGGERNEKLFF. CDR3 coding DNA: TGTGCCGCCGGGGGAGAGCGTAATGAAAAACTGTTTTTT.

This rearrangement joins TRBV7-2 to TRBJ1-6; tentative D call: TRBD1 (5 bases). V was clipped by 5 bases and J by 4 bases, with 18 bases between them. The CDR3 is 17 amino acids. The germline gives CDR1 SGHTA, CDR2 FQGNSA. The CDR3 region is CASSPGTLTPYNSPLHF. The CDR3 DNA sequence: TGTGCCAGCAGCCCCGGGACTCTGACGCCTTATAATTCACCCCTCCACTTT.

The rearrangement links TRBV11-2 to TRBJ1-5; 7 positions match TRBD1. The germline V gene encodes CDR1 SGHAT and CDR2 FQNNGV. This CDR3 has 15 residues. The junction had 8 bases not matched to a gene; V was cut back by 5 bases and J by 4 bases. The CDR3 reads CASSPLTGKNQPQHF. CDR3 bases: TGTGCCAGCAGCCCTCTGACAGGGAAAAATCAGCCCCAGCATTTT.

This clone was seen just once. The chain combines TRBV7-2 with TRBJ1-5, with D possibly being TRBD1 (5 bases). V dropped 5 bases and J dropped 2 bases, with 13 bases sitting between them. The CDR3 totals 15 residues. Germline-derived CDR1 and CDR2 are SGHTA and FQGNSA. The chain's CDR3 is CASSQQEIGNQPQHF. CDR3 nucleotide sequence: TGTGCCAGCAGCCAACAGGAGATAGGCAATCAGCCCCAGCATTTT. Combining the CDR3 with reference TRBV7-2 and TRBJ1-5 gives the whole variable domain GAGVSQSPSNKVTEKGKDVELRCDPISGHTALYWYRQSLGQGLEFLIYFQGNSAPDKSGLPSDRFSAERTGGSVSTLTIQRTQQEDSAVYLCASSQQEIGNQPQHFGDGTRLSIL.

This chain links TRBV28 with TRBJ1-2, with D possibly matching TRBD1 (5 bases). Germline CDR1 MDHEN, CDR2 SYDVKM. Trimming shortened V by 6 bases and J by 8 bases, and 13 bases separated the two germline ends. The CDR3 is 12 residues long. CDR3: CASSSGTIGYTF. DNA for the CDR3: TGTGCCAGCAGCTCCGGGACTATCGGCTACACCTTC.

The chain has TRBV19 and TRBJ1-5; tentative D call: TRBD1 (5 bases). The germline CDR1 and CDR2 sequences are LNHDA and SQIVND (reference sequence). The CDR3 consists of 13 residues. V gave up 2 bases and J gave up 9 bases, with 11 bases separating them. The CDR3 nucleotides read TGTGCCAGTAGTATAAACGGGGGTCGGCCCCAGCATTTT. As protein: CASSINGGRPQHF. Based on the CDR3 plus reference TRBV19 and TRBJ1-5, the full variable domain is DGGITQSPKYLFRKEGQNVTLSCEQNLNHDAMYWYRQDPGQGLRLIYYSQIVNDFQKGDIAEGYSVSREKKESFPLTVTSAQKNPTAFYLCASSINGGRPQHFGDGTRLSIL.

The rearrangement joins TRBV7-2 to TRBJ1-1, with D hard to call. CDR3 length: 13 residues. The V end lost 5 bases, the J end lost 0 bases, and 7 bases lay between the germline ends. From germline, CDR1 is SGHTA and CDR2 FQGNSA. The CDR3 DNA follows: TGTGCCAGCAGCGCTACAGTGAACACTGAAGCTTTCTTT. It specifies CASSATVNTEAFF. The full variable domain, completed using reference TRBV7-2 and TRBJ1-1, is GAGVSQSPSNKVTEKGKDVELRCDPISGHTALYWYRQSLGQGLEFLIYFQGNSAPDKSGLPSDRFSAERTGGSVSTLTIQRTQQEDSAVYLCASSATVNTEAFFGQGTRLTVV.

The chain links TRBV5-1 to TRBJ1-2, with 7 bases fitting TRBD1. Germline trimming cut 0 bases from V and 5 bases from J; bases unmatched to any gene: 7. The germline V gene has CDR1 SGHRS and CDR2 YFSETQ. The CDR3 loop spans 15 amino acids. The DNA for the CDR3 is TGCGCCAGCAGCTTGGACAAGACAGGGTGGTATGGCTACACCTTC. Amino acid sequence: CASSLDKTGWYGYTF.